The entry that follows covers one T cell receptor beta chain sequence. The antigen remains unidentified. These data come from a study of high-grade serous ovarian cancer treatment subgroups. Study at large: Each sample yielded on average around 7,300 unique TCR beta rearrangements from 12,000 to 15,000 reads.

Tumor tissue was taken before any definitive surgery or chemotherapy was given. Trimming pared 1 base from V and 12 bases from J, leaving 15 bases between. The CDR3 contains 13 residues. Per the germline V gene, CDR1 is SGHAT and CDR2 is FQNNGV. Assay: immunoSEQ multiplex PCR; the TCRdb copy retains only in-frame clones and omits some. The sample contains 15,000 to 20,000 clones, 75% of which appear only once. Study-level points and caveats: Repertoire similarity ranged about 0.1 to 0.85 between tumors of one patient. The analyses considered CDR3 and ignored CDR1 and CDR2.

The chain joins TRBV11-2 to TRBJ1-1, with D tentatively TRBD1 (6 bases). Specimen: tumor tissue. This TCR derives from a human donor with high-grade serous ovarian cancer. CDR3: CASSLGTAGVTFF. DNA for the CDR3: TGTGCCAGCAGCTTAGGGACAGCCGGCGTGACTTTCTTT.